The 13 T cell receptor beta chains listed next were all sequenced from one sample in a study of vaccination and CD4 T cells after COVID-19. The treatment here: 10-day PBMC culture with coronavirus spike peptide pools or control peptides (ViraFEST assay). These receptors have no known antigen. Cultured CD4+ T-cell DNA underwent Oncomine TCR Beta short-read sequencing. Each CDR3 protein is one row after TCRdb ran MiXCR on the PCR reads. The sample shows thousands of distinct CDR3 sequences, around 20% of them seen only once. Source: CD4+ T cells from blood, cultured in vitro, taken after SARS-CoV-2 vaccination. The receptors derive from a human donor who had recovered from COVID-19.

This sequence joins TRBV10-3 and TRBJ1-2; no firm D call. Trimming stripped 4 bases from V and 4 bases from J, with 7 bases between. Germline CDR1 is ENHRY and CDR2 is SYGVKD. This CDR3 comprises 12 residues. CDR3 DNA sequence: TGTGCCATCAGTGGGGAATCCTATGGCTACACCTTC. The encoded protein is CAISGESYGYTF.

This clonotype is labeled medium-sized. The rearrangement uses TRBV7-2 and TRBJ2-7; D is unclear. The ends were cut back, 6 bases at V and 3 bases at J, with 12 bases in the middle. The CDR3 is made up of 13 amino acids. Germline loops: CDR1 SGHTA, CDR2 FQGNSA. CDR3 amino acids: CASRDDGYYEQYF. CDR3 in DNA: TGTGCCAGCAGGGATGACGGTTACTACGAGCAGTACTTC.

This clonotype was detected only a few times. J is TRBJ1-6 and V is TRBV4-1, with 7 bases matching TRBD1. The V gene end was trimmed by 4 bases and the J gene end by 10 bases; junction bases not matched to a gene: 7. Germline lookup yields CDR1 MGHRA and CDR2 YSYEKL. The CDR3 runs 14 residues. The DNA for the CDR3 is TGCGCCAGCAGCCTCGACAGGGCTTGGTCACCCCTCCACTTT. Encoded protein: CASSLDRAWSPLHF.

This clonotype has a handful of counts. The rearrangement joins TRBV6-2 or TRBV6-3 to TRBJ2-1; no clear D. This CDR3 contains 13 residues. CDR1 and CDR2 (germline): MNHEY, SVGEGT. The V end was cut by 4 bases, the J end by 7 bases, with 11 bases between. The DNA of the CDR3 is TGTGCCAGCAGTTTGCCATTGGGTAATGAGCAGTTCTTC. Translated, it gives CASSLPLGNEQFF.

This chain uses TRBV4-2 with TRBJ2-1; no definite D call. CDR3 length: 13 residues. V was cut by 2 bases and J by 7 bases, with 9 bases left in between. CDR1 is LGHNA, CDR2 YNFKEQ, per germline. CDR3 sequence: CASSQFLENEQFF. CDR3 DNA sequence: TGTGCCAGCAGCCAATTCCTCGAGAATGAGCAGTTCTTC.

The table lists this clonotype with a few counts. The J gene is TRBJ1-1, the V gene TRBV7-9, with a tentative D call TRBD1 (6 bases). V lost 3 bases to trimming and J lost 4 bases, with 15 bases between them. The germline V gene encodes CDR1 SEHNR and CDR2 FQNEAQ (reference sequence). The CDR3 sequence is 15 residues long. CDR3 protein: CASSLAQGTGTEAFF. The CDR3 nucleotides read TGTGCCAGCAGCTTGGCACAGGGCACGGGCACTGAAGCTTTCTTT.

In its sample, this clonotype ranks as medium-sized. CDR3 sequence (DNA): TGTGCCAGCAGCCCCGTCAATCCAGGGGAGACCCAGTACTTC. Protein sequence: CASSPVNPGETQYF. The chain carries TRBV7-2 and TRBJ2-5, with D maybe TRBD1 (5 bases). Germline assignment: CDR1 SGHTA and CDR2 FQGNSA. Trimming took 5 bases from V and 5 from J, leaving 15 bases between them. This CDR3 is 14 amino acids long.

This chain uses TRBV18 with TRBJ1-1; no clear D gene. The V end lost 3 bases, the J end lost 8 bases, and 10 bases lay between the germline ends. The CDR3 loop spans 12 amino acids. Germline CDR1 and CDR2: KGHSH and LQKENI. The CDR3 loop is CASSPPPGEAFF. The CDR3 DNA reads as TGTGCCAGCTCACCGCCACCGGGAGAAGCTTTCTTT.

This clonotype is classed as medium-sized. The chain joins TRBV20-1 to TRBJ1-5; TRBD1 agrees at 7 bases. The V gene's germline CDR1 is DFQATT and CDR2 SNEGSKA (reference sequence). The V segment lost 4 bases and the J segment 7 bases; nucleotides outside the gene matches: 10. The CDR3 length is 14 residues. The chain's CDR3 is CSATPNRGWQPQHF. The DNA of the CDR3 is TGCAGTGCTACACCGAACAGGGGTTGGCAGCCCCAGCATTTT.

This chain connects TRBV14 to TRBJ1-2, with no clear D. This CDR3 region has 13 residues. V lost 3 bases to trimming and J lost 4 bases, with 9 bases between them. Germline CDR1 SGHDN, CDR2 FVKESK. In DNA, the CDR3 is TGTGCCAGCAGCCAGGGCAGCTTCTATGGCTACACCTTC. This translates into CASSQGSFYGYTF.

By sample fraction, this clonotype is medium-sized. The chain couples TRBV15 to TRBJ2-5; no definite D call. V was cut by 4 bases and J by 2 bases, with 8 bases left in between. The CDR3 runs 13 residues. The germline CDR1 and CDR2 sequences are LNHNV and YYDKDF (reference sequence). For the CDR3, the DNA is TGTGCCACCAGCAATTCACTTCAAGAGACCCAGTACTTC. Amino acids: CATSNSLQETQYF.

In this sample, this clonotype turned up a few times. This chain links TRBV7-3 with TRBJ1-1, with unresolved D. Germline lookup yields CDR1 SGHTA and CDR2 FQGTGA. Trimming pared 5 bases from V and 1 base from J, leaving 14 bases between. There are 15 residues in the CDR3. CDR3 DNA sequence: TGTGCCAGCAGCGTCACGGGAGGAACGAACACTGAAGCTTTCTTT. This encodes CASSVTGGTNTEAFF.

The V and J genes are TRBV7-9 and TRBJ2-2, with a weak D call TRBD2 (7 bases). Germline V gene sequence: CDR1 SEHNR, CDR2 FQNEAQ (reference sequence). With 8 bases removed from V and 2 bases from J, the gap between germline ends came to 15 bases. The CDR3 spans 15 residues. CDR3 nucleotides: TGTGCCAGCGGGGGGGGGACACCCAACACCGGGGAGCTGTTTTTT. This gives the protein CASGGGTPNTGELFF.